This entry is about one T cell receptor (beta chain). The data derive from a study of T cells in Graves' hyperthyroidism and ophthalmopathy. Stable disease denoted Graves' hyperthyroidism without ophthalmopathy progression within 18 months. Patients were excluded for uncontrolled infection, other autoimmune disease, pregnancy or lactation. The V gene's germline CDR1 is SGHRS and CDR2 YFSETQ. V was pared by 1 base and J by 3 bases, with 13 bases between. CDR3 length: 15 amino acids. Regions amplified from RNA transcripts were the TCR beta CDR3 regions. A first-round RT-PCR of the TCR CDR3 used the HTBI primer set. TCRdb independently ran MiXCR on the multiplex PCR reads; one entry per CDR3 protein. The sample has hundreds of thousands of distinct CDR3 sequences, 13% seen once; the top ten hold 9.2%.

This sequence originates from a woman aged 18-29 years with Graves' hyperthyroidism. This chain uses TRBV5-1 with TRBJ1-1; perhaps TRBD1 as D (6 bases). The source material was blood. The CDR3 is CASSLPGQFYTEAFF. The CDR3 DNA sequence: TGCGCCAGCAGCTTGCCGGGACAATTTTACACTGAAGCTTTCTTT.